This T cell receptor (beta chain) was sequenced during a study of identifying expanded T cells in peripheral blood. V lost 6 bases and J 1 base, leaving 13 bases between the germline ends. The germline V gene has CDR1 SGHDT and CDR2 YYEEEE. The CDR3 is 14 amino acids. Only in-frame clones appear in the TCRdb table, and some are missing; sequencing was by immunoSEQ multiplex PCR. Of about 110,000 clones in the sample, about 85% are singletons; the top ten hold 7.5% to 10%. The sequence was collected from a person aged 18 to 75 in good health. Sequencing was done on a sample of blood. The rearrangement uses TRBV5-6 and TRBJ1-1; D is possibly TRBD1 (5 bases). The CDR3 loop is CASTWGGANTEAFF. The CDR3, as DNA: TGTGCCAGCACCTGGGGGGGAGCGAACACTGAAGCTTTCTTT. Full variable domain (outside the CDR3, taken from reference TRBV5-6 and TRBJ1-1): DAGVTQSPTHLIKTRGQQVTLRCSPKSGHDTVSWYQQALGQGPQFIFQYYEEEERQRGNFPDRFSGHQFPNYSSELNVNALLLGDSALYLCASTWGGANTEAFFGQGTRLTVV.